This T cell receptor (beta chain) was sequenced during a study of cytomegalovirus exposure and HLA in healthy donors. This PCR relied on a set of 60 Vbeta primers and 13 Jbeta primers. The table came from immunoSEQ multiplex PCR; TCRdb's copy has only in-frame clones and leaves some out. This table holds tens of thousands of clones, 55% to 80% found once. Nominal health characterized the donors when sampled, though unrecorded immune exposures were likely. About this clone: Its target is unknown.

Whole-study results and caveats: One variant, a missense change in DCLRE1C, was linked in a later analysis to TCR beta V- and J-gene trimming. The analysis excluded some indistinguishable V segments, including TRBV6-2 and TRBV6-3. A later analysis associated 15,000 or so TCR beta sequences with HLA alleles at a 0.05 false discovery rate.

The CDR3 runs 16 residues. Germline values: CDR1 SGHTA, CDR2 FQGNSA. V lost 5 bases and J lost 5; bases outside the gene matches: 8. The sample consisted of PBMCs. This receptor was obtained from a woman between 45 and 60 years old in good health and CMV-seropositive. The chain employs TRBV7-2 and TRBJ2-3, with TRBD2 identical over 12 bases. The CDR3 is CASSLTSSGGVDTQYF. The DNA for the CDR3 is TGTGCCAGCAGCCTGACATCTAGCGGGGGGGTAGATACGCAGTATTTT.